In its sample, the clone carrying this TCR beta chain was seen a few times. Antigen unknown. Mismatch with germline at one junction end may stem from a read error. As to time point: longitudinal time-point 3. The authors produced cDNA by 5'RACE using 10-nucleotide random UMIs. Whenever a sequencing run was performed, it yielded over 170 million TCR-beta sequences from 15-18 subjects. TCRdb re-analysed the 5' RACE reads in MiXCR, keeping a single row per CDR3 protein. The sample lists approximately 48,000 distinct CDR3 sequences; 12% were seen once. The data derive from a study of neurological immune-mediated disorders. Germline lookup yields CDR1 LGHNA and CDR2 YSLEER. The CDR3 has 15 residues. Findings of the study overall: The greatest TCR clonal expansion occurred in HTLV-1-associated myelopathy and the least in multiple sclerosis, which fell below healthy controls. CDR3 amino acid sequences of expanded clones were not shared across subjects, a result suggesting private repertoires in all groups.

Sequenced sample: PBMCs. The TCR originated in a male donor with HTLV-1-associated myelopathy (HAM/TSP). This chain links TRBV4-3 with TRBJ2-5; 11 bases map to TRBD2. The CDR3 nucleotides read TGCGCCAGCAGCTCGTCTAGCGGGGGGTTCGAGACCCAGCACTTT. Its protein product is CASSSSSGGFETQHF.